The entry that follows covers one T cell receptor (beta chain) sequence. This sample stems from a study of blood T cell repertoires in COVID-19. V lost 1 base and J 2 bases, leaving 18 bases between the germline ends. The CDR3 runs to 17 residues. The V gene's germline CDR1 is SGHVS and CDR2 FQNEAQ. Original methodology: Using reference gene primer amplification, nucleated cell counts were estimated. Clones were read by immunoSEQ multiplex PCR, and TCRdb kept only the in-frame ones, dropping some. For V, J and clone size, that table is used; D and trimming come from the DNA. The repertoire has around 300,000 clones, more than 75% of them found once; the top ten carry 3.5% to 4%.

This clonotype was obtained from a woman in her fifties or sixties with active or convalescent COVID-19. The rearrangement joins TRBV7-8 to TRBJ2-7; the D gene is possibly TRBD1 (6 bases). Sequenced input: peripheral blood. The CDR3 DNA reads TGTGCCAGCAGCTTAGGGATAGACAGGCAAACGACCTACGAGCAGTACTTC. This translates into CASSLGIDRQTTYEQYF. The full variable domain, with the rest looked up from reference TRBV7-8 and TRBJ2-7, is GAGVSQSPRYKVAKRGQDVALRCDPISGHVSLFWYQQALGQGPEFLTYFQNEAQLDKSGLPSDRFFAERPEGSVSTLKIQRTQQEDSAVYLCASSLGIDRQTTYEQYFGPGTRLTVT.